This TCR beta chain was recorded in a study of shared clonotypes between healthy human individuals. Study information: Per-donor plates numbered three CD4 naive, three CD4 memory, two CD8 naive and one CD8 memory.

The CDR3 has 15 amino acids. Findings of the study overall: Rarefaction gave evidence that sorted-subset sequencing remained incomplete despite large depth.

In the CD4+ fraction, cells were divided into CD45RA+ naive and CD45RA-negative memory subsets. Original processing methods: ImmunoSEQ sequences covered only the junction and lacked quality scores; filtering therefore differed. Assay: immunoSEQ multiplex PCR; the TCRdb copy retains only in-frame clones and omits some. That table supplies the V and J calls and clone size; D and trimming were determined from the DNA. The sample holds around 2,000,000 clones, 90% to 95% seen once. Only a few counts were recorded for this clone. The antigen is undetermined. Sequenced material: naive CD4+ T cells sorted from blood. Subset indicated: CD45RA+ positively selected. The V gene is TRBV12-2, the J gene TRBJ2-1; whether TRBD2, the table's D call, matches the DNA was not checked. TRBV12-2 is labeled a pseudogene. The sequence was collected from a man aged 18 to 29 in good health. As DNA, the CDR3 is TGTGCAAGTCGCCTTAGCGGGAGGGCCTCTGATGAGCAGTTCTTC. It specifies CASRLSGRASDEQFF.